Shown below are 30 T cell receptor beta chains from a single sample sequenced in a study of T-cell reconstitution after alpha-beta-depleted transplantation in children. During its preparation, the TCRbeta library received unique molecular identifiers. TCRdb reprocessed the PCR reads via MiXCR and lists one record per CDR3 protein. The repertoire has hundreds of thousands of distinct CDR3 sequences, about 10% of them found once; the top ten carry about 4%. The starting material was PBMCs from the stem cell graft donor, obtained from the stem cell graft. Receptor source: a human donor who donated a stem cell graft to a child with acute myeloid leukemia.

Comments on this clonotype: No conserved phenylalanine or tryptophan is present at the end of the CDR3, so a read error is the likely explanation. The chain is built from TRBV30 and TRBJ1-2; D uncertain. Germline V gene lookup returns CDR1 GTSNPN and CDR2 SVGIG (reference sequence). V was shortened by 4 bases and J by 2 bases, with 8 bases between the two germline ends. The CDR3 totals 12 residues. The chain's CDR3 is CAWTDNNYGYTV. For the CDR3, the DNA is TGTGCCTGGACTGACAACAACTATGGCTACACCGTC.

This clonotype was picked up a small number of times. V usage is TRBV5-1 and J usage is TRBJ2-7; 7 bases map to TRBD2. This CDR3 comprises 15 residues. V lost 2 bases, J lost 0 bases, and 5 bases stayed unmatched. Germline CDR1 and CDR2: SGHRS and YFSETQ. CDR3 coding DNA: TGCGCCAGCAGCTTAAGCGGGGCGAACTCCTACGAGCAGTACTTC. It yields the protein CASSLSGANSYEQYF.

This clonotype was seen a handful of times. The genes are TRBV28 and TRBJ2-5; 12 bases line up with TRBD2. V was pared by 3 bases and J by 6 bases, with 8 bases of the junction left unmatched. CDR1 is MDHEN, CDR2 SYDVKM, per germline. This CDR3 is built from 16 residues. This chain's CDR3 is CASSFWTSGDGKTQYF. As DNA, the CDR3 is TGTGCCAGCAGTTTTTGGACTAGCGGGGACGGCAAGACCCAGTACTTC.

DNA of the CDR3: TGTGCCAGCAGTAAAAACAGGCCCGATGAAGCTTTCTTT. Amino acid sequence: CASSKNRPDEAFF. V usage is TRBV6-6 and J usage is TRBJ1-1, with D possibly matching TRBD1 (5 bases). Germline values: CDR1 MNHNY, CDR2 SVGAGI (reference sequence). The CDR3 consists of 13 residues. V lost 5 bases and J 7 bases, leaving 14 bases between the germline ends.

The chain links TRBV30 to TRBJ2-3, with D possibly being TRBD2 (6 bases). Trimming removed 7 bases from V and 3 bases from J, with 8 bases in between. Germline CDR1 reads GTSNPN; CDR2 reads SVGIG (reference sequence). This CDR3 is built from 11 residues. The CDR3 DNA sequence: TGTGCCTTGGGGACTACAGATACGCAGTATTTT. The encoded protein is CALGTTDTQYF.

The genes are TRBV7-2 and TRBJ1-6; D possibly corresponds to TRBD1 (5 bases). The CDR3 covers 16 residues. Between the trimmed V and J ends, which lost 2 bases and 10 bases, there was a span of 18 bases. CDR1 and CDR2 from the germline V gene are SGHTA and FQGNSA. CDR3 protein: CASSLTEPRAWSPLHF. CDR3 in DNA: TGTGCCAGCAGCTTAACAGAGCCCAGGGCATGGTCACCCCTCCACTTT.

This clonotype showed up just a few times. The CDR3 spells CASTGQGGNSPLHF. CDR3 sequence (DNA): TGTGCCAGCACCGGACAGGGAGGGAATTCACCCCTCCACTTT. The rearrangement links TRBV9 to TRBJ1-6; TRBD1 agrees at 8 bases. Germline-derived CDR1 and CDR2 are SGDLS and YYNGEE. Trimming took 6 bases from V and 7 from J; bases not matched to a gene: 6. CDR3 length equals 14 residues. Full variable domain (outside the CDR3, taken from reference TRBV9 and TRBJ1-6): DSGVTQTPKHLITATGQRVTLRCSPRSGDLSVYWYQQSLDQGLQFLIQYYNGEERAKGNILERFSAQQFPDLHSELNLSSLELGDSALYFCASTGQGGNSPLHFGNGTRLTVT.

The J gene is TRBJ2-5, the V gene TRBV9; D is possibly TRBD1 (6 bases). With 2 bases removed from V and 3 bases from J, the gap between germline ends came to 8 bases. There are 13 residues in the CDR3. Germline CDR1 SGDLS, CDR2 YYNGEE. CDR3 coding DNA: TGTGCCAGCAGCGTCGACAGGAAAGAGACCCAGTACTTC. Amino acids: CASSVDRKETQYF.

This clonotype was counted at least ten times. The CDR3 DNA sequence: TGTGCCAGCTCACCGACCGATAGCTACGAGCAGTACTTC. It specifies CASSPTDSYEQYF. The chain couples TRBV18 to TRBJ2-7, with unresolved D. Germline V gene lookup returns CDR1 KGHSH and CDR2 LQKENI. V lost 3 bases and J 3 bases, leaving 9 bases between the germline ends. This CDR3 comprises 13 residues.

The sample holds many counts of this clonotype. The chain combines TRBV29-1 with TRBJ2-2; D not resolved. CDR1 and CDR2 from the germline V gene are SQVTM and ANQGSEA. The CDR3 totals 13 residues. V was trimmed by 0 bases and J by 5 bases, leaving 7 bases between them. This CDR3 reads CSVEDFQTGELFF. For the CDR3, the DNA is TGCAGCGTTGAAGATTTTCAGACCGGGGAGCTGTTTTTT.

This chain joins TRBV6-2 or TRBV6-3 and TRBJ1-2; D might be TRBD1 (5 bases). The ends were cut back, 1 base at V and 4 bases at J, with 16 bases in the middle. The CDR3 runs 16 residues. The germline CDR1 and CDR2 sequences are MNHEY and SVGEGT. The CDR3 loop is CASSYYRTGGSYGYTF. The CDR3 coding sequence is TGTGCCAGCAGTTACTACCGTACAGGAGGCTCCTATGGCTACACCTTC.

This clonotype was counted between two and nine times. V and J are TRBV20-1 and TRBJ2-5, with 13 bases matching TRBD2. Germline lookup yields CDR1 DFQATT and CDR2 SNEGSKA (reference sequence). V lost 6 bases to trimming and J lost 3 bases; unmatched junction nucleotides: 7. The CDR3 consists of 15 residues. CDR3 region: CSARGGTSGKETQYF. The CDR3 nucleotides are TGCAGTGCGCGCGGTGGGACTAGCGGGAAAGAGACCCAGTACTTC.

The chain employs TRBV29-1 and TRBJ2-3; 10 positions agree with TRBD2. The CDR3 is 17 residues long. V gave up 3 bases and J gave up 4 bases; unmatched junction bases: 13. Germline assignment: CDR1 SQVTM and CDR2 ANQGSEA. The CDR3 region has the DNA TGCAGCGTTGAGAGACTAGCGGGCGGCTCTGGGGCAGATACGCAGTATTTT. This encodes CSVERLAGGSGADTQYF.

Ten or more counts support this clonotype. The chain is built from TRBV18 and TRBJ2-7, with D tentatively TRBD2 (5 bases). Per the germline V gene, CDR1 is KGHSH and CDR2 is LQKENI. The CDR3 contains 16 residues. V gave up 3 bases and J gave up 1 base, with 16 bases separating them. In nucleotides, the CDR3 is TGTGCCAGCTCACCGATTGGGAGAACATCATCCTACGAGCAGTACTTC. This codes for CASSPIGRTSSYEQYF.

The chain links TRBV6-1 to TRBJ2-7, with TRBD2 matching over 11 bases. The V gene's germline CDR1 is MNHNS and CDR2 SASEGT. The V segment lost 6 bases and the J segment 4 bases; nucleotides outside the gene matches: 11. This CDR3 has 16 amino acids. The CDR3 coding sequence is TGTGCCAGCAGCCCCAAACTAGCGGGAGTTTTATACGAGCAGTACTTC. This translates into CASSPKLAGVLYEQYF.

This chain links TRBV20-1 with TRBJ2-7; TRBD2 aligns across 9 bases. Germline CDR1 is DFQATT and CDR2 is SNEGSKA (reference sequence). Germline trimming cut 2 bases from V and 6 bases from J; bases unmatched to any gene: 11. The CDR3 loop spans 15 amino acids. CDR3 nucleotides: TGCAGTGCTAGACCCTATAGCGGGAGCACTGGCGAGCAGTACTTC. Protein product: CSARPYSGSTGEQYF.

This chain uses TRBV2 with TRBJ2-3, with 10 bases aligning to TRBD2. The V and J ends lost 7 bases and 2 bases, in that order; junction bases with no gene match: 6. Looked up from germline, CDR1 is SNHLY and CDR2 is FYNNEI. The CDR3 sequence is 15 residues long. CDR3 sequence: CASKPSGSFTDTQYF. As DNA, the CDR3 is TGTGCCAGCAAACCTAGCGGGAGTTTCACAGATACGCAGTATTTT.

This chain joins TRBV28 and TRBJ2-1; 13 bases agree with TRBD2. Germline CDR1 is MDHEN and CDR2 is SYDVKM. After removal of 6 bases from V and 5 bases from J, the junction contained 7 bases not matched to a gene. The CDR3 is 16 residues long. CDR3 protein: CASRDPGLAGDNEQFF. CDR3 nucleotide sequence: TGTGCCAGCAGAGACCCCGGACTAGCGGGGGACAATGAGCAGTTCTTC.

The V call is TRBV28, the J call TRBJ1-2; D gene unclear. V lost 8 bases and J lost 1, with 8 bases in between. The CDR3 is 12 residues long. Germline V lookup: CDR1 MDHEN, CDR2 SYDVKM. This CDR3 is CASGRLNYGYTF. CDR3 bases: TGTGCCAGCGGGCGCCTTAACTATGGCTACACCTTC.

This clonotype was recorded a few times. The rearrangement uses TRBV20-1 and TRBJ2-1; 8 nucleotides match TRBD2. Germline loops: CDR1 DFQATT, CDR2 SNEGSKA (reference sequence). Trimming at V came to 6 bases and at J to 8 bases, leaving 18 bases not matched to a gene. This CDR3 is 16 amino acids long. The CDR3 sequence: CSAKSVMAGGFDEQFF. DNA of the CDR3: TGCAGTGCCAAGTCGGTCATGGCGGGAGGATTCGATGAGCAGTTCTTC.

This chain uses TRBV20-1 with TRBJ1-4; weak D call: TRBD1 (5 bases). From germline, CDR1 is DFQATT and CDR2 SNEGSKA (reference sequence). The V gene lost 0 bases and the J gene lost 11 bases, with 19 bases spanning the gap. The CDR3 runs 15 residues. The CDR3 loop reads CSARDTPGDRGKLFF. For the CDR3, the DNA is TGCAGTGCTAGAGATACCCCCGGGGACCGCGGTAAACTGTTTTTT.

The rearrangement uses TRBV19 and TRBJ1-6; 10 nucleotides match TRBD1. The CDR3 covers 15 residues. Trimming at V came to 6 bases and at J to 12 bases, leaving 11 bases not matched to a gene. Germline V gene lookup returns CDR1 LNHDA and CDR2 SQIVND (reference sequence). Here the CDR3 DNA reads TGTGCCAGTAGCAGACAGGGGGCGTTGATGGAACCCCTCCACTTT. It encodes CASSRQGALMEPLHF. The whole variable domain, filled in from reference TRBV19 and TRBJ1-6, reads DGGITQSPKYLFRKEGQNVTLSCEQNLNHDAMYWYRQDPGQGLRLIYYSQIVNDFQKGDIAEGYSVSREKKESFPLTVTSAQKNPTAFYLCASSRQGALMEPLHFGNGTRLTVT.

V gene TRBV5-1 combines with J gene TRBJ1-4, with D possibly TRBD1 on 5 matching bases. CDR3 length: 17 amino acids. V was shortened by 3 bases and J by 3 bases, with 18 bases between the two germline ends. Germline V gene sequence: CDR1 SGHRS, CDR2 YFSETQ. CDR3 DNA sequence: TGCGCCAGCAGCTCCCCGGAGGGCGGGGCGGCTAATGAAAAACTGTTTTTT. Amino acids: CASSSPEGGAANEKLFF. The whole variable domain, filled in from reference TRBV5-1 and TRBJ1-4, reads KAGVTQTPRYLIKTRGQQVTLSCSPISGHRSVSWYQQTPGQGLQFLFEYFSETQRNKGNFPGRFSGRQFSNSRSEMNVSTLELGDSALYLCASSSPEGGAANEKLFFGSGTQLSVL.

The chain recombines TRBV20-1 with TRBJ1-5; perhaps TRBD1 as D (5 bases). V dropped 4 bases and J dropped 7 bases, with 17 bases sitting between them. Germline CDR1 DFQATT, CDR2 SNEGSKA (reference sequence). CDR3 length: 14 amino acids. DNA for the CDR3: TGCAGTGCTATCCGGGACCCCACACGACAGCCCCAGCATTTT. This codes for CSAIRDPTRQPQHF.

The chain links TRBV18 to TRBJ2-7; 10 positions agree with TRBD2. The CDR3 has 15 amino acids. J gave up 3 bases and V 3 bases, and 5 bases lay outside the gene matches. Germline loops: CDR1 KGHSH, CDR2 LQKENI. CDR3 nucleotides: TGTGCCAGCTCACCGGGACTAGCGACCAGCTACGAGCAGTACTTC. Its translation is CASSPGLATSYEQYF.

This clonotype occurred many times. This chain links TRBV5-1 with TRBJ1-2; TRBD1 matches at 9 bases. From germline, CDR1 is SGHRS and CDR2 YFSETQ. The CDR3 is made up of 17 amino acids. V dropped 0 bases and J dropped 4; count of bases not matched to a gene: 10. DNA for the CDR3: TGCGCCAGCAGCTTGGACCCCTCTGACAGGGGGGGCTATGGCTACACCTTC. This gives the protein CASSLDPSDRGGYGYTF.

The gene calls are TRBV20-1 and TRBJ2-7; D is undetermined. Germline lookup yields CDR1 DFQATT and CDR2 SNEGSKA (reference sequence). V lost 4 bases, J lost 9 bases, and 19 bases lay in between. The CDR3 runs 13 residues. The DNA for the CDR3 is TGCAGTGCTAACCCCCCCAGCCAAAGGTTGCAGTACTTC. Amino acid sequence: CSANPPSQRLQYF.

There are many counts of this clonotype. This chain joins TRBV30 and TRBJ1-4; TRBD1 agrees at 8 bases. The germline V gene has CDR1 GTSNPN and CDR2 SVGIG (reference sequence). V was pared by 0 bases and J by 0 bases, with 3 bases of the junction left unmatched. The CDR3 runs to 16 residues. The CDR3 loop reads CAWSVGTGTTNEKLFF. The CDR3 region has the DNA TGTGCCTGGAGTGTCGGGACAGGAACAACTAATGAAAAACTGTTTTTT.

This clonotype was found once. The J gene is TRBJ1-2, the V gene TRBV12-3 or TRBV12-4, with D perhaps matching TRBD1 (5 bases). Trimming pared 3 bases from V and 0 bases from J, leaving 20 bases between. This CDR3 contains 18 residues. The CDR3 here is CASSFSLRGLSANYGYTF. The CDR3 coding sequence is TGTGCCAGCAGTTTTTCCCTGCGGGGACTATCAGCTAACTATGGCTACACCTTC.

The chain recombines TRBV12-3 or TRBV12-4 with TRBJ1-1; D uncertain. Trimming pared 1 base from V and 3 bases from J, leaving 15 bases between. The CDR3 runs 16 residues. The chain's CDR3 is CASSLDRGFVYTEAFF. In nucleotides, the CDR3 is TGTGCCAGCAGTTTAGACCGAGGGTTCGTATACACTGAAGCTTTCTTT.